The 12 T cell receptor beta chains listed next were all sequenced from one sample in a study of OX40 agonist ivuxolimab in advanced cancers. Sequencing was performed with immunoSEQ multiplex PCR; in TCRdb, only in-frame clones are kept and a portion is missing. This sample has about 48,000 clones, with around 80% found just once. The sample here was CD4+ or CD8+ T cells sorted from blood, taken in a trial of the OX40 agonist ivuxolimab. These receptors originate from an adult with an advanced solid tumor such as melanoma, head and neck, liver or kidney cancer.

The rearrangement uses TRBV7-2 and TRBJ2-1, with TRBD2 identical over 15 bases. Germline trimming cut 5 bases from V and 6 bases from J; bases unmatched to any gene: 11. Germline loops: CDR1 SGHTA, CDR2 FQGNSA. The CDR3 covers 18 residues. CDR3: CASSARTSGRALINEQFF. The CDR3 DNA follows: TGTGCCAGCAGCGCCCGGACTAGCGGGAGGGCCCTGATCAATGAGCAGTTCTTC. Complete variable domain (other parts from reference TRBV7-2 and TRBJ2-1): GAGVSQSPSNKVTEKGKDVELRCDPISGHTALYWYRQSLGQGLEFLIYFQGNSAPDKSGLPSDRFSAERTGGSVSTLTIQRTQQEDSAVYLCASSARTSGRALINEQFFGPGTRLTVL.

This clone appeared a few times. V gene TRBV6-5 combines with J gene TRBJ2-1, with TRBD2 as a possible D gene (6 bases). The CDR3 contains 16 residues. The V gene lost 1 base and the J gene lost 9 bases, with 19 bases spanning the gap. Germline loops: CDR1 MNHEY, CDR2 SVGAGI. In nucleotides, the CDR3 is TGTGCCAGCAGTTACTACAAGACTAGGAGGTTAGGTGAGCAGTTCTTC. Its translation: CASSYYKTRRLGEQFF.

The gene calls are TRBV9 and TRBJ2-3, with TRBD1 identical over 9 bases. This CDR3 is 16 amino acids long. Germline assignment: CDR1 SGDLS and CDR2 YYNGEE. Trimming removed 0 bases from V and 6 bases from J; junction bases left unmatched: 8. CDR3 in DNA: TGTGCCAGCAGCGTAGGAACAGGGGGCGTGGGGGATACGCAGTATTTT. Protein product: CASSVGTGGVGDTQYF. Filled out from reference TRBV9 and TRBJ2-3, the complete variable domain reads DSGVTQTPKHLITATGQRVTLRCSPRSGDLSVYWYQQSLDQGLQFLIQYYNGEERAKGNILERFSAQQFPDLHSELNLSSLELGDSALYFCASSVGTGGVGDTQYFGPGTRLTVL.

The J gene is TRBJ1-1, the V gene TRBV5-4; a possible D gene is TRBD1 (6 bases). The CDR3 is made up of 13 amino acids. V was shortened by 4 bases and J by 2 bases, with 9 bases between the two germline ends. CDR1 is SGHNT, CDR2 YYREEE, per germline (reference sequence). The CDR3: CASSRTVNTEAFF. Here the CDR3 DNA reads TGTGCCAGCAGCAGGACAGTCAACACTGAAGCTTTCTTT.

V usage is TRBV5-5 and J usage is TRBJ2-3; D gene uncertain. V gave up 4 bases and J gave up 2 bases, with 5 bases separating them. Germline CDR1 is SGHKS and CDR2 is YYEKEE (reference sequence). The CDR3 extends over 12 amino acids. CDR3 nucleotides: TGTGCCAGCAGCCAGACCACAGATACGCAGTATTTT. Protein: CASSQTTDTQYF.

The CDR3 region has the DNA TGCAGCGCAGCTGGGACAGGGAATACCGGGGAGCTGTTTTTT. Protein sequence: CSAAGTGNTGELFF. This rearrangement joins TRBV29-1 to TRBJ2-2; 9 nucleotides match TRBD1. CDR1 is SQVTM, CDR2 ANQGSEA, per germline. The V and J ends lost 7 bases and 5 bases, in that order; junction bases with no gene match: 8. The CDR3 sequence is 14 residues long.

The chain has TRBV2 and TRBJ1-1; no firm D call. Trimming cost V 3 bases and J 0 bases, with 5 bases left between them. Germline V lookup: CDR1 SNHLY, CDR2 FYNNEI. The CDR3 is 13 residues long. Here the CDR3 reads CASSDEVNTEAFF. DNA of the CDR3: TGTGCCAGCAGTGACGAGGTGAACACTGAAGCTTTCTTT.

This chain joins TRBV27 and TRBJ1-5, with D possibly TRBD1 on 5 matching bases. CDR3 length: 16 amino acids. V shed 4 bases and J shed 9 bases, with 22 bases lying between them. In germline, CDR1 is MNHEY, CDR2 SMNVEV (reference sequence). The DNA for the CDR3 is TGTGCCAGCAGTTCCCCCCGGGGGATGGATTTGGGGCCCCAGCATTTT. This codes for CASSSPRGMDLGPQHF.

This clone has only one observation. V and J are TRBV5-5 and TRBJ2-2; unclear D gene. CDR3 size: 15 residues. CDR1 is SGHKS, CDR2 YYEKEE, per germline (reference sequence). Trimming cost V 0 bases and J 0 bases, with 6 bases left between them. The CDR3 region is CASSLGPTNTGELFF. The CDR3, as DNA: TGTGCCAGCAGCTTGGGACCAACGAACACCGGGGAGCTGTTTTTT.

The CDR3 DNA is TGTGCCAGTAGTTACAGGGGTGAAAGATCCTACGAGCAGTACTTC. Its protein product is CASSYRGERSYEQYF. The V call is TRBV19, the J call TRBJ2-7, with 7 bases that match TRBD1. The CDR3 is 15 residues long. J was trimmed by 1 base and V by 5 bases; bases with no gene match: 8. Germline V lookup: CDR1 LNHDA, CDR2 SQIVND (reference sequence).

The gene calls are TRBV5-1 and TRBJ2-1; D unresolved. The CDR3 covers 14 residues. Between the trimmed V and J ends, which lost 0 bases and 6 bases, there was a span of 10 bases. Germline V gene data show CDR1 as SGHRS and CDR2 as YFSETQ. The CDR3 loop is CASSLALMGNEQFF. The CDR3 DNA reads TGCGCCAGCAGCTTGGCCTTGATGGGCAATGAGCAGTTCTTC.

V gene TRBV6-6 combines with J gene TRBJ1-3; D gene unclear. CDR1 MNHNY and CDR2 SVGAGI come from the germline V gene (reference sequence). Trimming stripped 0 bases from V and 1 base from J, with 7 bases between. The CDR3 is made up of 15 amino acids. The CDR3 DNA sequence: TGTGCCAGCAGTTACTCGACCGGGTCTGGAAACACCATATATTTT. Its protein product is CASSYSTGSGNTIYF.